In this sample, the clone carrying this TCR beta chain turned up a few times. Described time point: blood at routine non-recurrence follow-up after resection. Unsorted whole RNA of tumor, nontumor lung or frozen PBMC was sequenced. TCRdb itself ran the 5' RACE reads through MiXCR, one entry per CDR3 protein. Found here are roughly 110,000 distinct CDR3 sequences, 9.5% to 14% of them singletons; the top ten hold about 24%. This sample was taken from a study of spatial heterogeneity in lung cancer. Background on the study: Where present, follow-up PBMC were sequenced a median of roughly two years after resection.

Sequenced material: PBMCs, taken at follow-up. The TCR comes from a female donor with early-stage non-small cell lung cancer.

The chain's CDR3 is CASRGDSSTGELFF. In nucleotides, the CDR3 is TGCGCCAGCAGGGGCGACAGCTCCACCGGGGAGCTGTTTTTT. V and J are TRBV5-1 and TRBJ2-2; tentative D call: TRBD1 (5 bases). The CDR3 contains 14 residues. Germline V gene data show CDR1 as SGHRS and CDR2 as YFSETQ. V dropped 5 bases and J dropped 4 bases, with 12 bases sitting between them.